Following are 16 T cell receptor beta chains from one sample sequenced in a study of T cell responses to AZD1222 COVID-19 vaccine (dated by TCRdb to about 2021). The intended sense of this specimen's time point label: about 28 days (+/-7) after the second vaccine dose. In the paper's terms, the treatment or condition label means: meningococcal conjugate vaccine given as trial control. The library relied on the immunoSEQ multiplex PCR assay. Held by TCRdb, this immuneACCESS table contains in-frame sequences only and omits some clones. Under half of the omission traces to an unresolved V gene where checked; the cause of the rest is unknown. The sample contains some 150,000 clones, roughly 85% of them found a single time. 7.9% of the sample lies in the top ten. The material sequenced was peripheral blood, taken 28 days after the second dose of the MenACWY control vaccine. Receptor source: an adult who received the MenACWY meningococcal vaccine as a control.

The V and J genes are TRBV30 and TRBJ1-2; no reliable D call. CDR1 is GTSNPN, CDR2 SVGIG, per germline (reference sequence). The V end lost 5 bases, the J end lost 4 bases, and 8 bases lay between the germline ends. CDR3 length: 11 amino acids. The CDR3 sequence is CAWGTVYGYTF. For the CDR3, the DNA is TGTGCCTGGGGAACAGTCTATGGCTACACCTTC.

This clone was found once. The CDR3 nucleotides are TGTGCCAGCAGCCATGGCAGGAAAGCCGGCTATGGCTACACCTTC. Its protein product is CASSHGRKAGYGYTF. The J gene is TRBJ1-2, the V gene TRBV14; D is unclear. The CDR3 runs 15 residues. Germline CDR1 is SGHDN and CDR2 is FVKESK. The germline V and J ends were trimmed by 3 bases and 4 bases, with 15 bases remaining between them.

V gene TRBV3-1 (or the pseudogene TRBV3-2) combines with J gene TRBJ2-1; TRBD1 matches 8 bases. The CDR3 covers 15 residues. Germline-derived CDR1 and CDR2 are LGHDT and YNNKEL (reference sequence). Unmatched junction bases numbered 5, after V lost 4 bases and J lost 3 bases. The CDR3 DNA follows: TGTGCCAGCAGCCCGGGACAGGACTACTACAATGAGCAGTTCTTC. Translated: CASSPGQDYYNEQFF.

This chain links TRBV18 with TRBJ2-2; 12 bases are a match to TRBD1. This CDR3 contains 19 residues. CDR1 is KGHSH and CDR2 is LQKENI in the germline V gene. J lost 0 bases, V lost 6 bases, and 11 bases had no gene match. This CDR3 is CASSPKRDRGLPNTGELFF. The CDR3 DNA sequence: TGTGCCAGCTCTCCGAAGCGGGACAGGGGGCTCCCGAACACCGGGGAGCTGTTTTTT.

The chain uses TRBV5-1 and TRBJ2-1, with D perhaps given as TRBD1 or TRBD2 (9 bases each). Germline V CDR1 and CDR2: SGHRS, YFSETQ. The ends were cut back, 2 bases at V and 5 bases at J, with 17 bases in the middle. This CDR3 comprises 16 residues. CDR3 residues: CASSFLAGQGDNEQFF. The CDR3 DNA sequence: TGCGCCAGCAGCTTTCTAGCGGGACAGGGCGACAATGAGCAGTTCTTC. The full variable domain, completed using reference TRBV5-1 and TRBJ2-1, is KAGVTQTPRYLIKTRGQQVTLSCSPISGHRSVSWYQQTPGQGLQFLFEYFSETQRNKGNFPGRFSGRQFSNSRSEMNVSTLELGDSALYLCASSFLAGQGDNEQFFGPGTRLTVL.

This chain links TRBV12-3 or TRBV12-4 with TRBJ1-5, with TRBD1 as a possible D gene (5 bases). CDR3 length equals 13 residues. V gave up 5 bases and J gave up 3 bases, with 8 bases separating them. The CDR3 reads CASSLGHNQPQHF. DNA of the CDR3: TGTGCCAGCAGTCTCGGACACAATCAGCCCCAGCATTTT.

The gene calls are TRBV15 and TRBJ2-7; no definite D call. Per germline, CDR1 LNHNV and CDR2 YYDKDF (reference sequence). The V end lost 9 bases, the J end lost 2 bases, and 14 bases lay between the germline ends. This CDR3 is 13 amino acids long. In nucleotides, the CDR3 is TGTGCCACACAAAATGGGTTAGCCTACGAGCAGTACTTC. Protein sequence: CATQNGLAYEQYF.

This sequence joins TRBV19 and TRBJ1-5; 8 nucleotides match TRBD1. Trimming at V came to 0 bases and at J to 5 bases, leaving 9 bases not matched to a gene. Germline CDR1 and CDR2: LNHDA and SQIVND (reference sequence). This CDR3 contains 17 residues. As DNA, the CDR3 is TGTGCCAGTAGTATAGACAGGGGGCTCAGGTGGGATCAGCCCCAGCATTTT. Protein product: CASSIDRGLRWDQPQHF.

The genes are TRBV11-2 and TRBJ2-5; 10 nucleotides match TRBD2. V was pared by 5 bases and J by 2 bases, with 5 bases of the junction left unmatched. The germline CDR1 and CDR2 sequences are SGHAT and FQNNGV. The CDR3 covers 15 residues. The CDR3 coding sequence is TGTGCCAGCAGCGCACGGGGACTAGCGCAAGAGACCCAGTACTTC. Amino acids: CASSARGLAQETQYF.

The V call is TRBV10-2, the J call TRBJ1-6; D unresolved. This CDR3 region has 14 residues. The germline V and J ends were trimmed by 6 bases and 5 bases, with 11 bases remaining between them. Germline CDR1 reads WSHSY; CDR2 reads SAAADI. Here the CDR3 DNA reads TGCGCCAGCAGACCGAGCCTTCATAATTCACCCCTCCACTTT. Its translation: CASRPSLHNSPLHF.

The rearrangement links TRBV12-3 or TRBV12-4 to TRBJ1-5; D uncertain. CDR3 length: 13 amino acids. Between the trimmed V and J ends, which lost 3 bases and 6 bases, there was a span of 9 bases. For the CDR3, the DNA is TGTGCCAGCAGTTTGAACTGGGGTCAGCCCCAGCATTTT. Protein sequence: CASSLNWGQPQHF.

The chain is built from TRBV5-1 and TRBJ2-5; D is perhaps TRBD1 (5 bases). Trimming pared 5 bases from V and 2 bases from J, leaving 13 bases between. The CDR3 spans 14 residues. In germline, CDR1 is SGHRS, CDR2 YFSETQ. For the CDR3, the DNA is TGCGCCAGCAGAATGGGGCCCTCACAAGAGACCCAGTACTTC. Protein: CASRMGPSQETQYF.

The chain has TRBV5-1 and TRBJ1-1; D remains unclear. V was pared by 4 bases and J by 2 bases, with 6 bases between. The CDR3 has 12 amino acids. In germline, CDR1 is SGHRS, CDR2 YFSETQ. CDR3 protein: CASSPDNTEAFF. For the CDR3, the DNA is TGCGCCAGCAGCCCTGATAACACTGAAGCTTTCTTT.

The J gene is TRBJ2-7, the V gene TRBV28; D gene unclear. This CDR3 is 15 amino acids long. The germline V gene encodes CDR1 MDHEN and CDR2 SYDVKM. V was cut by 6 bases and J by 3 bases, with 18 bases left in between. The CDR3, as DNA: TGTGCCAGCAGAATCACGCTGCCGATTGGCTACGAGCAGTACTTC. Translation: CASRITLPIGYEQYF.

This chain uses TRBV28 with TRBJ1-1; TRBD1 matches 10 bases. The CDR3 runs to 14 residues. Unmatched junction bases numbered 4, after V lost 5 bases and J lost 4 bases. Germline-derived CDR1 and CDR2 are MDHEN and SYDVKM. CDR3 region: CASSPRTGGTEAFF. The CDR3 DNA reads TGTGCCAGCAGTCCCAGGACAGGGGGCACTGAAGCTTTCTTT. Full variable domain (missing parts from reference TRBV28 and TRBJ1-1): DVKVTQSSRYLVKRTGEKVFLECVQDMDHENMFWYRQDPGLGLRLIYFSYDVKMKEKGDIPEGYSVSREKKERFSLILESASTNQTSMYLCASSPRTGGTEAFFGQGTRLTVV.

The rearrangement uses TRBV29-1 and TRBJ1-5; D is perhaps TRBD1 (5 bases). Germline V gene sequence: CDR1 SQVTM, CDR2 ANQGSEA. The CDR3 has 14 residues. Deletions cut 6 bases from V and 7 bases from J, with 19 bases between. As DNA, the CDR3 is TGCAGCGTCTCGGCAGGGCGCGGAGGGCAGCCCCAGCATTTT. This encodes CSVSAGRGGQPQHF.